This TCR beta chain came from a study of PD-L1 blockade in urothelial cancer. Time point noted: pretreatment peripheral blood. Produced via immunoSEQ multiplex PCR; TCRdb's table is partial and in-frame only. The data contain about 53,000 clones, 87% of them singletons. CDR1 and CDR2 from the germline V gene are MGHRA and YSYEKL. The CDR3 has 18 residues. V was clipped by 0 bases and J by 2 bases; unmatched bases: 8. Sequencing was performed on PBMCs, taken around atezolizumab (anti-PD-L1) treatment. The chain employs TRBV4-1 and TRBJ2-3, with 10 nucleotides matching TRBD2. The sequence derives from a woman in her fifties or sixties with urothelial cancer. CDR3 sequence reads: CASSQDRLAGVITDTQYF. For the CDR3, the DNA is TGCGCCAGCAGCCAAGATCGGCTAGCGGGGGTTATCACAGATACGCAGTATTTT.